Many counts were recorded for the clone carrying this T cell receptor (beta chain). Antigen: not known. The CDR3 spans 15 residues. Germline assignment: CDR1 SEHNR and CDR2 FQNEAQ (reference sequence). V shed 2 bases and J shed 5 bases, with 15 bases lying between them. TCRdb reanalysed the RACE reads using MiXCR and keeps one entry per CDR3 protein. The table records around 77,000 distinct CDR3 sequences, approximately 9.4% of them present only once. The entry originates in a study of human T cells and chemical hapten exposure. Study information: Minor pooled library volume differences mainly drove per-sample TCR yield variation.

Time point denoted: patch test 1, 2 weeks after DPC sensitization. As for treatment: therapeutic diphenylcyclopropenone sensitization with weekly scalp DPC. Study results and caveats: No change in TCRs above 1 in 1000 frequency was produced by DPC sensitization. The donors suffered from alopecia, so their immune response may not match that of healthy people.

The receptor's source is a woman aged 35 to 49 with alopecia areata. Some clones in this sample may be carry-over from other donors' samples. The chain recombines TRBV7-9 with TRBJ2-5, with D perhaps matching TRBD2 (5 bases). The material sequenced was whole blood, taken in connection with sensitization to the hapten diphenylcyclopropenone (DPC). The CDR3 sequence is CASSLTIASRETQYF. The CDR3 DNA follows: TGTGCCAGCAGCTTAACGATAGCTAGCAGGGAGACCCAGTACTTC.